A selection of T cell receptor beta chains follows, all from one sample in a study of CD8+CD57+ T cells in acquired aplastic anemia. TCRdb reanalysed the reads using MiXCR and keeps one entry per CDR3 protein. Here the sample spans about 150,000 distinct CDR3 sequences, roughly 40% being singletons. Sequenced material: sorted CD4+, CD8+, or CD8+CD57+ T cells (not recorded which) from PBMCs. These receptors were collected from a human donor in good health, serving as a control. Both conserved end residues are part of each CDR3.

v_gene: TRBV15; CDR3aa: CATSFGTPGGEQFF
v_gene: TRBV2; CDR3aa: CASRGAGGTQYF
v_gene: TRBV3-1; CDR3aa: CASSQFGQGQAFF
v_gene: TRBV11-2; CDR3aa: CASSLRDRGLSYGYTF
v_gene: TRBV11-2; CDR3aa: CASSLGLGQQYF
v_gene: TRBV6-1; CDR3aa: CASSRGADNSPLHF
v_gene: TRBV10-2; CDR3aa: CASSEPRQGMNTEAFF
v_gene: TRBV18; CDR3aa: CASSKQGGPLHF
v_gene: TRBV29-1; CDR3aa: CSAGTSGSPYGFF
v_gene: TRBV24-1; CDR3aa: CATSTDSPPAGRQFF
v_gene: TRBV12-3/TRBV12-4; CDR3aa: CASSLRTANTGELFF
v_gene: TRBV12-5; CDR3aa: CASGPQREGPGETQYF
v_gene: TRBV29-1; CDR3aa: CSVQGRGVPGELFF
v_gene: TRBV20-1; CDR3aa: CSARPRRASGNTIYF
v_gene: TRBV19; CDR3aa: CASLGTNQPQHF
v_gene: TRBV2; CDR3aa: CASNPRPNTEAFF
v_gene: TRBV30; CDR3aa: CAWSVVPTVVF
v_gene: TRBV19; CDR3aa: CASSIRDRGNTEASF
v_gene: TRBV12-3/TRBV12-4; CDR3aa: CASSLDGGRSYEQYF
v_gene: TRBV24-1; CDR3aa: CASSEGGTSQETQYF
v_gene: TRBV10-2; CDR3aa: CASSESTGVLEQFF
v_gene: TRBV25-1; CDR3aa: CASSALTSIGTEAFF
v_gene: TRBV18; CDR3aa: CASSPSGTGYGYTF
v_gene: TRBV2; CDR3aa: CASSGSGENTGELFF
v_gene: TRBV11-1; CDR3aa: CASSLARGELFF
v_gene: TRBV18; CDR3aa: CASSRDRGLLNEQFF
v_gene: TRBV29-1; CDR3aa: CSVVRQDYGYTF
v_gene: TRBV5-1; CDR3aa: CASSLAEEGFTDTQYF
v_gene: TRBV12-3/TRBV12-4; CDR3aa: CASRETDTQYF
v_gene: TRBV9; CDR3aa: CASSVQTGNTEAFF
v_gene: TRBV7-2; CDR3aa: CASSLRRAFADTQYF
v_gene: TRBV4-2; CDR3aa: CASSPQGRIRYNSPLHF
v_gene: TRBV5-1; CDR3aa: CASSPEGGDGYTF
v_gene: TRBV10-3; CDR3aa: CAISELTGEAFF
v_gene: TRBV5-1; CDR3aa: CASSLSGTGSQPQHF
v_gene: TRBV3-1; CDR3aa: CASWGGPGDEQFF
v_gene: TRBV15; CDR3aa: CATSRERGSYEQYF
v_gene: TRBV6-1; CDR3aa: CASSERGEVGFF
v_gene: TRBV19; CDR3aa: CPSSIAGNYGYTF
v_gene: TRBV4-1; CDR3aa: CASSLGVWNTEAFF
v_gene: TRBV13; CDR3aa: CASRTSGGWGTQYF
v_gene: TRBV10-1; CDR3aa: CASSDRLASTDTQYF